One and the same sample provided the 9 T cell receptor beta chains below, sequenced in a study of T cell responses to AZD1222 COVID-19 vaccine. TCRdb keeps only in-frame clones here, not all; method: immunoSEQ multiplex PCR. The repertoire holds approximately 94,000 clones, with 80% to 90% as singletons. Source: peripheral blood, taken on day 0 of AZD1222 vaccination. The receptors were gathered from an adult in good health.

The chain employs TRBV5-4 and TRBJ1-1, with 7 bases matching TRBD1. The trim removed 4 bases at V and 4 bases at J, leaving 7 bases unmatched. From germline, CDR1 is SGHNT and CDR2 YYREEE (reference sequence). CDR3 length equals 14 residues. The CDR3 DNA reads TGTGCCAGCAGCCGAAACAGGGGTAGCACTGAAGCTTTCTTT. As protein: CASSRNRGSTEAFF.

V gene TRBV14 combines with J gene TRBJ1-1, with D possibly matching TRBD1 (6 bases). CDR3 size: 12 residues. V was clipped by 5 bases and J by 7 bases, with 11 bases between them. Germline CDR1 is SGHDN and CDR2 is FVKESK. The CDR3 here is CASSEGQIEAFF. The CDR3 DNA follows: TGTGCCAGCAGCGAAGGACAGATTGAAGCTTTCTTT.

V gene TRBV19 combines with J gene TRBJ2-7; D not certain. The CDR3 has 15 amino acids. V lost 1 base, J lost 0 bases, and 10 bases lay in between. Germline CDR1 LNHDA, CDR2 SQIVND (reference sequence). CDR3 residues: CASSIGVENSYEQYF. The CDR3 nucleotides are TGTGCCAGTAGTATAGGGGTGGAGAACTCCTACGAGCAGTACTTC. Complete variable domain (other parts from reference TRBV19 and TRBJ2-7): DGGITQSPKYLFRKEGQNVTLSCEQNLNHDAMYWYRQDPGQGLRLIYYSQIVNDFQKGDIAEGYSVSREKKESFPLTVTSAQKNPTAFYLCASSIGVENSYEQYFGPGTRLTVT.

CDR3 residues: CASTPTSGAWETQYF. The CDR3 DNA reads as TGTGCCAGCACACCTACTAGCGGGGCCTGGGAGACCCAGTACTTC. The chain recombines TRBV6-5 with TRBJ2-5; TRBD2 aligns across 10 bases. The V and J ends lost 7 bases and 5 bases, in that order; junction bases with no gene match: 10. Looked up from germline, CDR1 is MNHEY and CDR2 is SVGAGI. The length of the CDR3 is 15 residues.

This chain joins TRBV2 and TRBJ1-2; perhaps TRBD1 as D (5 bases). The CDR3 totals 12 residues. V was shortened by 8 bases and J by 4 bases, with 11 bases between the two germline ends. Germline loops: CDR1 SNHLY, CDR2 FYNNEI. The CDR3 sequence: CASEGLAYGYTF. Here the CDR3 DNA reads TGTGCCAGCGAGGGACTCGCCTATGGCTACACCTTC.

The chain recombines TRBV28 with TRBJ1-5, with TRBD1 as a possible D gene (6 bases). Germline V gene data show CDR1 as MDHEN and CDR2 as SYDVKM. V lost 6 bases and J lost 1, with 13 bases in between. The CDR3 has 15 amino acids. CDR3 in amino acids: CASRPVGGSNQPQHF. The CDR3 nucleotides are TGTGCCAGCAGACCCGTAGGGGGAAGCAATCAGCCCCAGCATTTT.

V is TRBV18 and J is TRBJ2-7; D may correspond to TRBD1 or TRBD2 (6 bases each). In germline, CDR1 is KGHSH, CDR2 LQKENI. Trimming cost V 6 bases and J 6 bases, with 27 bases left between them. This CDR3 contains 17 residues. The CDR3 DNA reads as TGTGCCAGCTCCCTCCTCGGGGCAGGGGAGGTTGTGGGCGAGCAGTACTTC. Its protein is CASSLLGAGEVVGEQYF.

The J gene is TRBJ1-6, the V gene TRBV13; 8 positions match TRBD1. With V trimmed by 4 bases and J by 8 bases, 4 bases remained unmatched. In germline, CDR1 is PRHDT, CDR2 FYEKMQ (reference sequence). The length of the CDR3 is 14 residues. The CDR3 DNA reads TGTGCCAGCAGCTCCCGGACAGGGTATTCACCCCTCCACTTT. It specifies CASSSRTGYSPLHF.

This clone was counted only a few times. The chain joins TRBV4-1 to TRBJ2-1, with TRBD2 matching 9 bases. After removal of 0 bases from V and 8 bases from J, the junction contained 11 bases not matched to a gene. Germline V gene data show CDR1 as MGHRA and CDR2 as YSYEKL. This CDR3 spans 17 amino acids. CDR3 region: CASSQDSRSGSQDEQFF. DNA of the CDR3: TGCGCCAGCAGCCAAGACTCCCGTAGCGGGAGTCAGGATGAGCAGTTCTTC.